The next 13 T cell receptor beta chains were all read from a single sample in a study of CD8+ T cells in alopecia areata. Treatment: oral pan-JAK inhibitor, 5-10 mg twice daily. Reverse transcribed after extraction, RNA yielded cDNA as the sequencing template. Here immunoSEQ multiplex PCR was the method, and the copy in TCRdb shows in-frame clones only, minus some. Of approximately 200,000 clones listed, 50% to 60% are singletons. Sequencing used CD4+ T cells sorted from blood, obtained at week 4, from a patient treated with tofacitinib. These receptors were collected from a human donor with alopecia areata.

This clone was found a few times. The rearrangement links TRBV6-6 to TRBJ1-1; D is undetermined. V lost 4 bases and J lost 11, with 20 bases in between. Germline lookup yields CDR1 MNHNY and CDR2 SVGAGI (reference sequence). The CDR3 consists of 14 residues. CDR3 residues: CASSSRAWEPAAFF. The CDR3 nucleotides read TGTGCCAGCAGTTCCCGTGCTTGGGAACCGGCGGCTTTCTTT.

This clone appeared a few times. This sequence joins TRBV7-6 and TRBJ2-7; weak D call: TRBD1 (5 bases). The germline V gene has CDR1 SGHVS and CDR2 FNYEAQ. The CDR3 is made up of 13 amino acids. V shed 0 bases and J shed 13 bases, with 16 bases lying between them. CDR3 sequence (DNA): TGTGCCAGCAGCTTAGCTCTGCAGGGCGAGGCCTACTTC. Encoded protein: CASSLALQGEAYF.

This clone was detected a few times. The DNA for the CDR3 is TGTGCCAGCAGCCAAGCGGGAGAGAGCTACGAGCAGTACTTC. It is translated as CASSQAGESYEQYF. This chain uses TRBV4-2 with TRBJ2-7; tentative D call: TRBD2 (6 bases). Germline V CDR1 and CDR2: LGHNA, YNFKEQ. The V end lost 1 base, the J end lost 3 bases, and 10 bases lay between the germline ends. The CDR3 has 14 residues.

The rearrangement links TRBV30 to TRBJ2-1, with 7 bases identical to TRBD1. This CDR3 region has 14 residues. Germline-derived CDR1 and CDR2 are GTSNPN and SVGIG (reference sequence). V was pared by 8 bases and J by 4 bases, with 11 bases of the junction left unmatched. CDR3 DNA: TGTGCCGCCTTTTTGAAGACAGGGTACAATGAGCAGTTCTTC. This codes for CAAFLKTGYNEQFF.

V gene TRBV29-1 combines with J gene TRBJ2-2; TRBD1 might be the D (5 bases). The V end was cut by 1 base, the J end by 6 bases, with 15 bases between. The CDR3 contains 15 residues. CDR1 and CDR2 from the germline V gene are SQVTM and ANQGSEA. The CDR3 DNA is TGCAGCGTTGAAGGGGGCGGTTTGGGCCCCGGGGAGCTGTTTTTT. The encoded protein is CSVEGGGLGPGELFF.

Here the CDR3 reads CATSRRTSVVLDTQYF. DNA of the CDR3: TGTGCCACCAGCAGACGGACTAGCGTCGTTTTGGATACGCAGTATTTT. The chain joins TRBV15 to TRBJ2-3, with 9 bases lining up with TRBD2. V gave up 2 bases and J gave up 6 bases; unmatched junction bases: 9. The germline gives CDR1 LNHNV, CDR2 YYDKDF (reference sequence). The CDR3 is made up of 16 amino acids.

As concerns this clone: Other nucleotide sequences from this sample produce the same CDR3. The chain is built from TRBV30 and TRBJ2-6; a possible D gene is TRBD2 (6 bases). Between the trimmed V and J ends, which lost 2 bases and 0 bases, there was a span of 8 bases. CDR1 and CDR2 from the germline V gene are GTSNPN and SVGIG (reference sequence). This CDR3 has 15 residues. CDR3 sequence: CAWSLGGSGANVLTF. CDR3 DNA sequence: TGTGCCTGGAGTTTGGGGGGCTCTGGGGCCAACGTCCTGACTTTC.

V usage is TRBV18 and J usage is TRBJ2-7, with D perhaps assigned TRBD1 or TRBD2 (5 bases each). V was clipped by 2 bases and J by 2 bases, with 7 bases between them. The CDR3 spans 13 residues. The germline CDR1 and CDR2 sequences are KGHSH and LQKENI. DNA for the CDR3: TGTGCCAGCTCACCAGGGGACCCCTACGAGCAGTACTTC. This translates into CASSPGDPYEQYF.

This chain connects TRBV4-1 to TRBJ2-5, with 8 bases that match TRBD2. The CDR3 covers 14 residues. Trimming cost V 1 base and J 4 bases; bases outside gene matches: 2. Germline V gene data show CDR1 as MGHRA and CDR2 as YSYEKL. The CDR3 sequence: CASSQALAAETQYF. Written as DNA, the CDR3 is TGCGCCAGCAGCCAAGCACTAGCGGCAGAGACCCAGTACTTC.

This clone is a singleton in its sample. This chain connects TRBV29-1 to TRBJ2-3; D not certain. Germline V CDR1 and CDR2: SQVTM, ANQGSEA. V lost 7 bases to trimming and J lost 2 bases, with 7 bases between them. The CDR3 is 11 amino acids. CDR3 in amino acids: CSASHTDTQYF. The CDR3 DNA follows: TGCAGCGCATCTCACACAGATACGCAGTATTTT.

V and J are TRBV6-5 and TRBJ1-2, with TRBD1 as a possible D gene (6 bases). V was shortened by 7 bases and J by 3 bases, with 12 bases between the two germline ends. Germline V gene lookup returns CDR1 MNHEY and CDR2 SVGAGI. CDR3 length: 13 residues. The CDR3 loop is CASKQGLHYGYTF. For the CDR3, the DNA is TGTGCCAGCAAACAGGGCCTACACTATGGCTACACCTTC.

The V and J genes are TRBV29-1 and TRBJ2-5, with D possibly called TRBD1 or TRBD2 (5 bases each). The germline V gene has CDR1 SQVTM and CDR2 ANQGSEA. V lost 5 bases and J lost 2, with 15 bases in between. This CDR3 spans 14 amino acids. The CDR3, as DNA: TGCAGCGTTCGGGGCGATCGGGTACAAGAGACCCAGTACTTC. Encoded protein: CSVRGDRVQETQYF.

The chain recombines TRBV29-1 with TRBJ2-6, with a tentative D call TRBD1 (6 bases). Trimming took off 7 bases at V and 1 base at J, with 17 bases between the two ends. CDR1 and CDR2 (germline): SQVTM, ANQGSEA. The CDR3 runs 16 residues. The CDR3 is CSATGRVVSGANVLTF. Here the CDR3 DNA reads TGCAGCGCTACAGGGCGTGTAGTATCTGGGGCCAACGTCCTGACTTTC.